These T cell receptor beta chains were read from a single sample in a study of blood T cells in healthy people across ages. TCRdb fed the 5' RACE reads into MiXCR, producing one record per CDR3 protein. Among 600,000 to 800,000 distinct CDR3 sequences, about 21% were seen once, and the ten largest hold under 4%. Sample: blood. The source is a man aged 70-80 years in good health. Each CDR3 is given without its conserved first and last residue.

cdr3_aa	v_call	j_call
ASSTQFTRGVEETQY	TRBV6-6	TRBJ2-5
SVERLNIQY	TRBV29-1	TRBJ2-4
ASSPVGGGGNTIY	TRBV7-9	TRBJ1-3
ASSRREGDTQY	TRBV7-3	TRBJ2-3
ASSQRQVNTGELF	TRBV18	TRBJ2-2
SARGTSGVIETQY	TRBV20-1	TRBJ2-5
ASSLSFVGDTQY	TRBV12-3/TRBV12-4	TRBJ2-3
ASSTQRQGRFSYEQY	TRBV28	TRBJ2-7
ASSLGLAGKETQY	TRBV7-9	TRBJ2-5
ASSEREGLYEQY	TRBV2	TRBJ2-7
ASSDVQGGNYGYT	TRBV2	TRBJ1-2
ASSYRTGSTEAF	TRBV6-5	TRBJ1-1
ASISSLDIQY	TRBV6-5	TRBJ2-4
ASSLALGETQY	TRBV7-6	TRBJ2-5
ATSDPGLAGGPDTQY	TRBV24-1	TRBJ2-3
ASSFNRGSYEQY	TRBV7-8	TRBJ2-7
ASSFVSGNTIY	TRBV5-5	TRBJ1-3
SVVSGGQDAQY	TRBV29-1	TRBJ2-3
ASSYSATEGETQY	TRBV6-5	TRBJ2-5
ASGLVMSSGRNEQF	TRBV12-5	TRBJ2-1